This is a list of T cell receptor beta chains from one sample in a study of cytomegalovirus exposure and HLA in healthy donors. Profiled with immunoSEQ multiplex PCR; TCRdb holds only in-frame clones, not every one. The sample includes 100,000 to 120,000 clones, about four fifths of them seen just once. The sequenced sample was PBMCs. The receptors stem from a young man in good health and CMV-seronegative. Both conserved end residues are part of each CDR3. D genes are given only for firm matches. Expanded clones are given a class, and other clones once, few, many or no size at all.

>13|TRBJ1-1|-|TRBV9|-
TGTGCCAGCAGCGTACATTGGAACACTGAAGCTTTCTTT
CASSVHWNTEAFF
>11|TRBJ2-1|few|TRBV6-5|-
TGTGCCAGCAGTTATGGAGGTGAGCAGTTCTTC
CASSYGGEQFF
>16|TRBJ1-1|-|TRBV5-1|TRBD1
TGCGCCAGCAGCTTGGTTGAGGGACAGGGAGACACTGAAGCTTTCTTT
CASSLVEGQGDTEAFF
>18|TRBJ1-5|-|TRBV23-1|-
TGCGCCAGCAGTCGCGGTGGAAACGGACACATAAAAAATCAGCCCCAGCATTTT
CASSRGGNGHIKNQPQHF
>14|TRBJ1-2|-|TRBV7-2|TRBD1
TGTGCCAGCAGCCCACAGACAGGGAACTATGGCTACACCTTC
CASSPQTGNYGYTF
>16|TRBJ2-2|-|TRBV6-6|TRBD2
TGTGCCAGCAGTTACTCGAGGCTAGCGGGAGGCGGGGAGCTGTTTTTT
CASSYSRLAGGGELFF
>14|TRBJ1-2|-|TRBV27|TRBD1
TGTGCCAGCAGACCGGGACAGGGGGCGAATGGCTACACCTTC
CASRPGQGANGYTF
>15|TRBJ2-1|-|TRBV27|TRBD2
TGTGCCAGCAGTCAACTAGCGGGACCCTACAATGAGCAGTTCTTC
CASSQLAGPYNEQFF
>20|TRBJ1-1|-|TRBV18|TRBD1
TGTGCCAGCTCACCAAGGGCAACGGGACAGGGGGCAAATTGGAACACTGAAGCTTTCTTT
CASSPRATGQGANWNTEAFF
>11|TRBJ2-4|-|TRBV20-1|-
TGCAGTGCTATCAGCAAAAACATTCAGTACTTC
CSAISKNIQYF
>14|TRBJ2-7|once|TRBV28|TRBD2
TGTGCCAGCAGCGCTTTGGGACTAGCCTACGAGCAGTACTTC
CASSALGLAYEQYF
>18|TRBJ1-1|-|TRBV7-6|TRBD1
TGTGCCAGCAGCCCTAGGTCTCCGGGACAGGGAATGAACACTGAAGCTTTCTTT
CASSPRSPGQGMNTEAFF
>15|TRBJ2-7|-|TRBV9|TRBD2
TGTGCCAGCAGCGTAGGTAGCGGGTCCCCCTACGAGCAGTACTTC
CASSVGSGSPYEQYF
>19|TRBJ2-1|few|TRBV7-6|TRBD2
TGTGCCAGCAGCAATGGACTAGCGGGAAGGCCTGCCGTATGGAATGAGCAGTTCTTC
CASSNGLAGRPAVWNEQFF
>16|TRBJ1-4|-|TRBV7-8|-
TGTGCCAGCAGCTTACGTGGGGGGGCTTTGGATGAAAAACTGTTTTTT
CASSLRGGALDEKLFF
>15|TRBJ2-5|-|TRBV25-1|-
TGTGCCAGCAGTGAATATGCGGGATCTCAAGAGACCCAGTACTTC
CASSEYAGSQETQYF
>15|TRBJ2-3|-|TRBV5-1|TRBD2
TGCGCCAGCAGCTTGCAGGGCGGGAGTGTAGATACGCAGTATTTT
CASSLQGGSVDTQYF
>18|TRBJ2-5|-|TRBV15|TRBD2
TGTGCCACCAGCAGAGCCCTGACTAGCGGGAGAGGTCAAGAGACCCAGTACTTC
CATSRALTSGRGQETQYF
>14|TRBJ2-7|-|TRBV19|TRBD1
TGTGCCAGTAGTGTTGGACAGGGGCGCGACGAGCAGTACTTC
CASSVGQGRDEQYF
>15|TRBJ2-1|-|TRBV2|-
TGTGCCAGCAGTGTAGGGAGCACGGGCCACAATGAGCAGTTCTTC
CASSVGSTGHNEQFF
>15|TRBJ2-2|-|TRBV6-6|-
TGTGCCAGCAGACTGGACAGTGAATACACCGGGGAGCTGTTTTTT
CASRLDSEYTGELFF
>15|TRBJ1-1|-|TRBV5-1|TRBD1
TGCGCCAGCAGGTACCGACAGGGAGAGGACACTGAAGCTTTCTTT
CASRYRQGEDTEAFF
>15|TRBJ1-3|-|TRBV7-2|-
TGTGCCAGCAGCTCTCCCCGCAGGGCTGGAAACACCATATATTTT
CASSSPRRAGNTIYF
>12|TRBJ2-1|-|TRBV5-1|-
TGCGCCAGCAGCCTGGGAGGGGGTGAGCAGTTCTTC
CASSLGGGEQFF